The T cell receptor beta chain described here comes from a study of Ad26.COV2.S vaccination and SARS-CoV-2 variants. In the study overall: In the COV1001 trial, the donor was in the Ad26.COV2.S arm.

Treatment in this sample: roughly 18 received Ad26.COV2.S at low or high dose, single or two shots; about five received placebo; per-sample allocation not given. Material that was analyzed had been drawn on day 63 after the first vaccine or placebo injection. Whoever gave the sample was an adult aged 18-55 years in Boston. Overall study findings and caveats: While placebo recipients had lower spike-specific TCR breadth, vaccine recipients had more. Placebo and vaccine recipients had non-spike TCR breadth that was similar.

The data were produced by immunoSEQ multiplex PCR, yet TCRdb's version contains in-frame clones alone and is incomplete. The sample includes about 680,000 clones, more than 80% of them seen just once. Looked up from germline, CDR1 is SGDLS and CDR2 is YYNGEE. Unmatched junction bases numbered 8, after V lost 4 bases and J lost 12 bases. The length of the CDR3 is 13 residues. On this clone: The antigen remains undetermined.

This sample comprised peripheral blood, obtained in a trial of Ad26.COV2.S vaccine versus placebo. The J gene is TRBJ2-1, the V gene TRBV9; 9 nucleotides align to TRBD2. This receptor was taken from a person aged 18-65 years who received the Ad26.COV2.S COVID-19 vaccine or a placebo. The CDR3 spells CASSNLVGLAQFF. CDR3 DNA: TGTGCCAGCAGCAACTTAGTGGGACTAGCGCAGTTCTTC.